The source of this T cell receptor (beta chain) is a study of OX40 agonist ivuxolimab in advanced cancers. With regard to the full study: Ivuxolimab was a fully human IgG2 agonistic monoclonal antibody targeting the costimulatory receptor OX40 (CD134). Intravenous ivuxolimab was administered to patients every 2 weeks at six dose levels: 0.01, 0.1, 0.3, 1.5, 3 and 10 mg/kg. Among the 52 dose-escalation patients, 19 had hepatocellular carcinoma, roughly 15 melanoma, 9 renal cell carcinoma and 9 head and neck cancer. A male proportion of 82.7% and a mean age of approximately 60 years, ranging from about 20 to 79, were recorded for the dose-escalation cohort. Prior anti-PD-1, anti-PD-L1 or anti-CTLA-4 therapy was permitted, and 35% to 40% of dose-escalation patients had received checkpoint inhibitors. Three dose-escalation patients achieved partial responses, one with hepatocellular carcinoma and two with cutaneous melanoma. The point of sequencing TCRbeta in the periphery was to test whether ivuxolimab changed TCR sequence diversity and drove clonal T-cell expansion. The paper reports the monotherapy dose-escalation portion (N ≈ 50 patients) of the phase I ivuxolimab trial.

Turning to this clone: It lacks a known antigen. Within one base of it there is no much larger clone, and no base qualities were kept.

Relative to germline, V is 4 bases shorter and J is 0 bases shorter, with 10 bases between their ends. Taken from the germline V gene, the CDR1 and CDR2 loops are SNHLY and FYNNEI. From the cysteine through the phenylalanine, the CDR3 covers 15 amino acids. Here the CDR3 DNA is all that survives: 45 bases in frame from base 1. Broad study findings and their caveats: The antigen specificity of the clonally expanded peripheral T cells was not determined. After ivuxolimab, more expanded clones were found on average in CD8+ T cells than in CD4+ T cells. Low levels of normalized T-cell clonal expansion were also seen in some patients who did not respond. At doses from 0.1 to 3.0 mg/kg, clonal expansion was seen in both CD4+ and CD8+ blood T cells between baseline and week 6. In the 0.1-3.0 mg/kg groups, partial responders had among the lowest normalized peripheral clonal expansion, particularly in CD8+ T cells.

Patients with autoimmune disease history or receiving systemic immunosuppression were excluded from the trial. Peripheral blood for TCR sequencing was collected from all dose cohorts at baseline, on cycle 4 day 1, and on cycle 7 day 1. Samples were obtained from an open-label, multicenter, first-in-human phase I dose-escalation trial of ivuxolimab. Adults with locally advanced or metastatic melanoma, renal cell, hepatocellular, or head and neck squamous cell carcinoma were enrolled in the trial. CD4+ and CD8+ T cells were sorted separately from peripheral blood before TCR sequencing. To sequence the TCRbeta CDR3 region, genomic DNA was isolated from the sorted cells. The immunoSEQ Assay was used to sequence the TCRbeta CDR3 regions. Drawn from immuneACCESS, this table holds only the in-frame rearrangements with V and J called that TCRdb kept. Clones are partly lost; checked studies trace under half to an unresolved V gene and leave the rest unexplained. The table for this sample lists about 94,000 clones; roughly 91% of them were counted only once. The ten largest clones capture around 0.28% of the sample.

The input for sequencing was CD4+ or CD8+ T cells sorted from blood, taken in a trial of the OX40 agonist ivuxolimab. The chain is assembled from TRBV2 and TRBJ1-5; a tentative D call is TRBD1 (5 bases match). This clonotype originated in an adult with an advanced solid tumor such as melanoma, head and neck, liver or kidney cancer. This receptor carries the CDR3 CASSVGALSNQPQHF. In nucleotide form, the sequence is TGTGCCAGCAGTGTCGGGGCCCTTAGCAATCAGCCCCAGCATTTT.